These 30 T cell receptor beta chains share one sample of origin, sequenced in a study of Tregs in tolerant kidney transplant recipients. The repertoire was sequenced with immunoSEQ multiplex PCR; TCRdb's copy has only in-frame clones and lacks some. In the table there are tens of thousands of clones, 80% to 85% of which are singletons. The sequencing input was CD4+ T cells from blood. Source of these receptors: a human donor in good health.

V gene TRBV19 combines with J gene TRBJ1-3; the match to TRBD1 covers 7 bases. Germline V lookup: CDR1 LNHDA, CDR2 SQIVND (reference sequence). The CDR3 length is 14 residues. Trimming removed 3 bases from V and 6 bases from J; junction bases left unmatched: 5. The CDR3 DNA reads TGTGCCAGTAGTATTACAGGGGTGGAAAACACCATATATTTT. Translating gives CASSITGVENTIYF.

This sequence joins TRBV7-2 and TRBJ2-1; D unresolved. V was cut by 0 bases and J by 2 bases, with 11 bases left in between. Germline assignment: CDR1 SGHTA and CDR2 FQGNSA. The CDR3 has 16 amino acids. The CDR3 bases are TGTGCCAGCAGCTTAGCGCGCCGGGTTGCCTACAATGAGCAGTTCTTC. Encoded protein: CASSLARRVAYNEQFF.

J is TRBJ1-6 and V is TRBV15; D not resolved. The germline CDR1 and CDR2 sequences are LNHNV and YYDKDF (reference sequence). The CDR3 is made up of 15 amino acids. Trimming pared 0 bases from V and 7 bases from J, leaving 10 bases between. The chain's CDR3 is CATSRDVQPNSPLHF. The CDR3 nucleotides are TGTGCCACCAGCAGAGATGTACAGCCAAATTCACCCCTCCACTTT.

This clone occurred a few times. The rearrangement uses TRBV4-1 and TRBJ1-1, with TRBD1 matching over 7 bases. Germline CDR1 reads MGHRA; CDR2 reads YSYEKL. The J segment lost 8 bases and the V segment lost 2 bases, leaving 5 bases of the junction unmatched. The CDR3 has 13 residues. CDR3: CASSQRQGMEAFF. CDR3 DNA: TGCGCCAGCAGCCAAAGACAGGGAATGGAAGCTTTCTTT.

The V and J genes are TRBV7-2 and TRBJ1-4; perhaps TRBD1 as D (5 bases). The CDR3 runs to 16 residues. V lost 1 base to trimming and J lost 7 bases, with 16 bases between them. Per the germline V gene, CDR1 is SGHTA and CDR2 is FQGNSA. CDR3 nucleotides: TGTGCCAGCAGCTTAGGCGGGGGTTGGGCCACTGAAAAACTGTTTTTT. It is translated as CASSLGGGWATEKLFF.

V is TRBV9 and J is TRBJ2-3; 8 nucleotides agree with TRBD2. With 3 bases clipped from V and 7 bases from J, the junction kept 13 bases outside the gene matches. Germline CDR1 SGDLS, CDR2 YYNGEE. The CDR3 is made up of 16 amino acids. CDR3 bases: TGTGCCAGCAGCGCCCTAGGGAGCGGGAGTATCTATACGCAGTATTTT. Protein product: CASSALGSGSIYTQYF.

The chain recombines TRBV5-6 with TRBJ2-2; 7 bases are shared with TRBD2. CDR3 size: 13 residues. J gave up 7 bases and V 1 base, and 1 base lay outside the gene matches. Germline CDR1 reads SGHDT; CDR2 reads YYEEEE. CDR3 nucleotide sequence: TGTGCCAGCAGCTTGAGCGGGATCGGGGAGCTGTTTTTT. It translates to CASSLSGIGELFF.

The genes are TRBV2 and TRBJ2-1, with D uncertain. CDR1 and CDR2 from the germline V gene are SNHLY and FYNNEI. The CDR3 length is 11 residues. The germline V and J ends were trimmed by 3 bases and 10 bases, with 7 bases remaining between them. CDR3 sequence reads: CASSDNQEQFF. In nucleotides, the CDR3 is TGTGCCAGCAGTGATAACCAGGAGCAGTTCTTC.

The rearrangement links TRBV2 to TRBJ2-7, with 10 bases lining up with TRBD1. Germline V gene data show CDR1 as SNHLY and CDR2 as FYNNEI. There are 12 residues in the CDR3. V shed 11 bases, J shed 4 bases, and the junction held 5 bases outside the gene matches. CDR3 bases: TGTGCCGGACGGGACAGGGGTTACGAGCAGTACTTC. Protein sequence: CAGRDRGYEQYF.

CDR3 sequence reads: CASSERTGGGYYGYTF. The CDR3 bases are TGTGCCAGCAGCGAACGCACAGGGGGCGGATACTATGGCTACACCTTC. The chain uses TRBV9 and TRBJ1-2; 9 nucleotides agree with TRBD1. The CDR3 length is 16 residues. CDR1 and CDR2 from the germline V gene are SGDLS and YYNGEE. V lost 3 bases and J lost 3; bases outside the gene matches: 9. Filled out from reference TRBV9 and TRBJ1-2, the complete variable domain reads DSGVTQTPKHLITATGQRVTLRCSPRSGDLSVYWYQQSLDQGLQFLIQYYNGEERAKGNILERFSAQQFPDLHSELNLSSLELGDSALYFCASSERTGGGYYGYTFGSGTRLTVV.

The chain has TRBV18 and TRBJ1-1, with D tentatively TRBD1 (5 bases). Germline values: CDR1 KGHSH, CDR2 LQKENI. The length of the CDR3 is 15 residues. V was trimmed by 0 bases and J by 2 bases, leaving 10 bases between them. The DNA for the CDR3 is TGTGCCAGCTCACCACCGGGGGGTCTTAACACTGAAGCTTTCTTT. This codes for CASSPPGGLNTEAFF.

V and J are TRBV29-1 and TRBJ2-5, with 7 bases aligning to TRBD2. This CDR3 has 12 residues. The V and J ends lost 4 bases and 5 bases, in that order; junction bases with no gene match: 4. CDR1 and CDR2 (germline): SQVTM, ANQGSEA. The CDR3 region has the DNA TGCAGCGTTGCAGCGGGAAAGGAGACCCAGTACTTC. This encodes CSVAAGKETQYF.

J is TRBJ2-1 and V is TRBV5-4; the match to TRBD1 covers 7 bases. The germline V gene encodes CDR1 SGHNT and CDR2 YYREEE (reference sequence). The ends lost 0 bases at V and 1 base at J; junction bases unmatched: 1. The CDR3 extends over 15 amino acids. The CDR3 is CASSLDRGSYNEQFF. CDR3 nucleotide sequence: TGTGCCAGCAGCTTGGACAGGGGATCCTACAATGAGCAGTTCTTC.

This clone is a singleton in its sample. The rearrangement joins TRBV2 to TRBJ1-2; 7 bases are a match to TRBD1. The CDR3 spans 13 residues. Looked up from germline, CDR1 is SNHLY and CDR2 is FYNNEI. V lost 7 bases and J lost 7; bases outside the gene matches: 9. The CDR3 nucleotides are TGTGCCAGCAACCCAGGGGGTCCGGCTGGCTACACCTTC. It specifies CASNPGGPAGYTF.

The chain links TRBV10-2 to TRBJ2-1; possible D gene TRBD2, 6 bases. This CDR3 is built from 13 residues. The germline V and J ends were trimmed by 3 bases and 10 bases, with 13 bases remaining between them. CDR1 and CDR2 (germline): WSHSY, SAAADI. CDR3 sequence: CASSEGGAFEQFF. CDR3 nucleotide sequence: TGCGCCAGCAGTGAAGGAGGGGCCTTCGAGCAGTTCTTC.

The chain links TRBV5-1 to TRBJ2-7, with 7 bases matching TRBD2. The CDR3 is 13 amino acids. CDR1 is SGHRS and CDR2 is YFSETQ in the germline V gene. V shed 4 bases and J 4 bases; nucleotides not matched to a gene: 5. The CDR3 loop reads CASSRGEFYEQYF. The DNA for the CDR3 is TGCGCCAGCAGCCGGGGGGAATTTTACGAGCAGTACTTC. Combining the CDR3 with reference TRBV5-1 and TRBJ2-7 gives the whole variable domain KAGVTQTPRYLIKTRGQQVTLSCSPISGHRSVSWYQQTPGQGLQFLFEYFSETQRNKGNFPGRFSGRQFSNSRSEMNVSTLELGDSALYLCASSRGEFYEQYFGPGTRLTVT.

The rearrangement links TRBV7-2 to TRBJ2-7; D is unresolved. The CDR3 covers 16 residues. V was cut by 5 bases and J by 1 base, with 18 bases left in between. CDR1 is SGHTA and CDR2 is FQGNSA in the germline V gene. CDR3 protein: CASSPQGGVGSYEQYF. The CDR3 DNA reads as TGTGCCAGCAGCCCACAAGGTGGGGTCGGGTCCTACGAGCAGTACTTC.

This clone was seen a few times. The chain has TRBV9 and TRBJ2-1, with 9 bases aligning to TRBD1. V was pared by 0 bases and J by 7 bases, with 5 bases of the junction left unmatched. The CDR3 length is 15 residues. The V gene's germline CDR1 is SGDLS and CDR2 YYNGEE. The CDR3: CASSVEGQGGNEQFF. The CDR3, as DNA: TGTGCCAGCAGCGTAGAGGGACAGGGTGGTAATGAGCAGTTCTTC.

This chain connects TRBV14 to TRBJ1-2; D is undetermined. The V and J ends lost 2 bases and 10 bases respectively, with 14 bases between them. This CDR3 is built from 13 residues. Germline loops: CDR1 SGHDN, CDR2 FVKESK. CDR3: CASSQLDFTHYTF. CDR3 nucleotide sequence: TGTGCCAGCAGCCAACTGGACTTTACACACTACACCTTC.

The chain uses TRBV5-4 and TRBJ2-2; D call uncertain. CDR1 is SGHNT and CDR2 is YYREEE in the germline V gene (reference sequence). V lost 7 bases to trimming and J lost 5 bases, with 12 bases between them. CDR3 length: 13 residues. CDR3 in amino acids: CASAPWVTGELFF. CDR3 in DNA: TGTGCCAGCGCCCCGTGGGTTACCGGGGAGCTGTTTTTT.

V and J are TRBV5-1 and TRBJ1-4, with TRBD1 matching 8 bases. The CDR3 is made up of 16 amino acids. The V gene end was trimmed by 4 bases and the J gene end by 5 bases; junction bases not matched to a gene: 10. CDR1 is SGHRS and CDR2 is YFSETQ in the germline V gene. CDR3 nucleotide sequence: TGCGCCAGCAGCACAACCGGACAGGGAGAAAATGAAAAACTGTTTTTT. It codes for CASSTTGQGENEKLFF.

This chain joins TRBV6-5 and TRBJ2-4; D is unresolved. V lost 5 bases, J lost 9 bases, and 11 bases lay in between. Looked up from germline, CDR1 is MNHEY and CDR2 is SVGAGI. This CDR3 is 12 amino acids long. CDR3 sequence (DNA): TGTGCCAGCAGTCGTTATATGCGCATTCAGTACTTC. Protein sequence: CASSRYMRIQYF.

Comment on this clone: Within the sample, other DNA sequences also encode this same CDR3. V and J are TRBV29-1 and TRBJ1-1; D uncertain. The germline V gene has CDR1 SQVTM and CDR2 ANQGSEA. The CDR3 has 10 residues. Trimming removed 7 bases from V and 2 bases from J, with 5 bases in between. The CDR3 is CSGANTEAFF. The CDR3 DNA is TGCAGCGGGGCCAACACTGAAGCTTTCTTT.

The chain links TRBV18 to TRBJ2-7; TRBD2 aligns across 9 bases. Per germline, CDR1 KGHSH and CDR2 LQKENI. The CDR3 runs to 14 residues. V dropped 3 bases and J dropped 4; count of bases not matched to a gene: 4. This CDR3 reads CASSPWRGGYEQYF. CDR3 sequence (DNA): TGTGCCAGCTCACCCTGGCGGGGGGGGTACGAGCAGTACTTC.

V gene TRBV30 combines with J gene TRBJ1-2; D unclear. This CDR3 has 13 amino acids. CDR1 and CDR2 (germline): GTSNPN, SVGIG (reference sequence). Trimming stripped 0 bases from V and 8 bases from J, with 13 bases between. The CDR3 spells CAWSVPPGRGYTF. CDR3 nucleotides: TGTGCCTGGAGTGTCCCGCCGGGCCGCGGCTACACCTTC. Full variable domain (outside the CDR3, taken from reference TRBV30 and TRBJ1-2): SQTIHQWPATLVQPVGSPLSLECTVEGTSNPNLYWYRQAAGRGLQLLFYSVGIGQISSEVPQNLSASRPQDRQFILSSKKLLLSDSGFYLCAWSVPPGRGYTFGSGTRLTVV.

This chain links TRBV11-3 with TRBJ2-5, with 16 bases that match TRBD2. CDR1 SGHNT and CDR2 YENEEA come from the germline V gene. V lost 5 bases to trimming and J lost 4 bases; unmatched junction nucleotides: 7. The CDR3 contains 17 residues. The DNA of the CDR3 is TGTGCCAGCAGCCCCGGGACTAGCGGGAGGGCCGGAGAGACCCAGTACTTC. This sequence encodes CASSPGTSGRAGETQYF.

This chain links TRBV28 with TRBJ2-3; D is unclear. The ends were cut back, 4 bases at V and 0 bases at J, with 11 bases in the middle. This CDR3 contains 15 residues. Germline assignment: CDR1 MDHEN and CDR2 SYDVKM. CDR3 protein: CASSSPPASTDTQYF. DNA of the CDR3: TGTGCCAGCAGTTCCCCTCCAGCCAGCACAGATACGCAGTATTTT. The full variable domain, in which reference TRBV28 and TRBJ2-3 provide the parts outside the CDR3, is DVKVTQSSRYLVKRTGEKVFLECVQDMDHENMFWYRQDPGLGLRLIYFSYDVKMKEKGDIPEGYSVSREKKERFSLILESASTNQTSMYLCASSSPPASTDTQYFGPGTRLTVL.

The chain carries TRBV5-1 and TRBJ1-1, with a tentative D call TRBD1 (6 bases). The CDR3 is 15 residues long. Trimming took 0 bases from V and 5 from J, leaving 14 bases between them. Germline-derived CDR1 and CDR2 are SGHRS and YFSETQ. The CDR3 DNA reads as TGCGCCAGCAGCTTGGCCATGGGGGCGCGGACTGAAGCTTTCTTT. Its protein product is CASSLAMGARTEAFF.

This rearrangement joins TRBV30 to TRBJ2-5; TRBD1 matches at 10 bases. The junction had 7 bases not matched to a gene; V was cut back by 1 base and J by 5 bases. Germline V gives CDR1 GTSNPN, CDR2 SVGIG (reference sequence). The CDR3 is 15 amino acids. CDR3 DNA: TGTGCCTGGAGTGCCGGGACAGGGGTGGGGGAGACCCAGTACTTC. Its protein is CAWSAGTGVGETQYF.

V gene TRBV14 combines with J gene TRBJ2-6; D might be TRBD2 (7 bases). This CDR3 has 22 residues. CDR1 is SGHDN and CDR2 is FVKESK in the germline V gene. V lost 0 bases and J lost 0, with 24 bases in between. This CDR3 reads CASSQDRGGRAGAPSGANVLTF. The CDR3 DNA reads as TGTGCCAGCAGCCAAGATCGCGGGGGCCGGGCAGGGGCCCCCTCTGGGGCCAACGTCCTGACTTTC.